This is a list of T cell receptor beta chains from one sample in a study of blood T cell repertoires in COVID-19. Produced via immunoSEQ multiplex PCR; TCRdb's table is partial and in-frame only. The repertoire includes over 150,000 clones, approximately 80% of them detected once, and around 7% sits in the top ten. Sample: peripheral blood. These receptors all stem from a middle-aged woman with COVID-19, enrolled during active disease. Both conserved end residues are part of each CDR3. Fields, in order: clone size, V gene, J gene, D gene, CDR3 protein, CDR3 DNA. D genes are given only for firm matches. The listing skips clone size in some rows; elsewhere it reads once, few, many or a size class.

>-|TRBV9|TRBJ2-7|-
CASSVDPSDLPRGEQYF
TGTGCCAGCAGCGTAGATCCTAGCGACCTCCCTCGAGGCGAGCAGTACTTC
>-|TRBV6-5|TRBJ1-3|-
CASSSFRGGNTIYF
TGTGCCAGCAGTTCGTTCAGGGGTGGAAACACCATATATTTT
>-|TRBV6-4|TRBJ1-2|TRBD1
CASSDSPDRALYGYTF
TGTGCCAGCAGTGACTCCCCGGACAGGGCCCTCTATGGCTACACCTTC
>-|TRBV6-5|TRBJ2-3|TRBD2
CASCGRGEVDTQYF
TGTGCCAGCTGCGGCCGGGGGGAAGTAGATACGCAGTATTTT
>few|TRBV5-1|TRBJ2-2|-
CASSLDTYTGELFF
TGCGCCAGCAGCTTAGACACCTACACCGGGGAGCTGTTTTTT
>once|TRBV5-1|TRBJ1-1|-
CASSLATHANTEAFF
TGCGCCAGCAGCTTGGCGACTCACGCGAACACTGAAGCTTTCTTT
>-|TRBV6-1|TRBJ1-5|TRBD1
CASSDSPGQGAPQHF
TGTGCCAGCAGTGATTCCCCGGGACAGGGTGCGCCCCAGCATTTT
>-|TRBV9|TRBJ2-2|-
CASSVGGTNTGELFF
TGTGCCAGCAGCGTGGGCGGGACGAACACCGGGGAGCTGTTTTTT
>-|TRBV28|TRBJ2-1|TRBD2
CASKLAWLAGASEQFF
TGTGCCAGCAAATTAGCTTGGCTAGCGGGAGCAAGTGAGCAGTTCTTC
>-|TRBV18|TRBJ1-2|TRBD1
CASSQASDRGGYTF
TGTGCCAGCTCTCAAGCTTCGGACAGGGGCGGCTACACCTTC
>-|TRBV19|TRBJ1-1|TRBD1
CASLGAPGRGHTEAFF
TGTGCCAGTCTAGGGGCTCCCGGCAGGGGGCACACTGAAGCTTTCTTT
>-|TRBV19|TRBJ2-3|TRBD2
CASSIPARERADTQYF
TGTGCCAGTAGTATCCCGGCGCGGGAGAGGGCAGATACGCAGTATTTT
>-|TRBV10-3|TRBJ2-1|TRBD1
CAISGAGQGGNEQFF
TGTGCCATCAGTGGAGCGGGACAGGGAGGGAATGAGCAGTTCTTC
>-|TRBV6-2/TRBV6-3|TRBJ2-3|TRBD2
CASSYILAGGQRTDTQYF
TGTGCCAGCAGTTACATCCTAGCGGGGGGCCAACGCACAGATACGCAGTATTTT
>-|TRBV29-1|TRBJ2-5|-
CSVADKGETQYF
TGCAGCGTTGCGGACAAAGGGGAGACCCAGTACTTC
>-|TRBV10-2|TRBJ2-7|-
CASSVRRFGHEQYF
TGCGCCAGCAGTGTCCGGAGGTTCGGCCACGAGCAGTACTTC
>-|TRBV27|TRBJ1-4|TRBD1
CASSGPGQGWYEKLFF
TGTGCCAGCAGTGGCCCGGGACAGGGGTGGTACGAAAAACTGTTTTTT
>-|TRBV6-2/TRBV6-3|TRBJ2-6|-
CASSYRGSGANVLTF
TGTGCCAGCAGTTACAGGGGCTCTGGGGCCAACGTCCTGACTTTC
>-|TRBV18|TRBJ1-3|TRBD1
CASSPGQGLGNTIYF
TGTGCCAGCTCACCCGGACAGGGTCTGGGAAACACCATATATTTT
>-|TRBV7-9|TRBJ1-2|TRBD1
CASSLTGDSVYGYTF
TGTGCCAGCAGCTTAACGGGGGACAGCGTCTATGGCTACACCTTC
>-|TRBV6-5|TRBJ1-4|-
CASSYHQSPRDEKLFF
TGTGCCAGCAGTTACCACCAGTCCCCGAGGGATGAAAAACTGTTTTTT
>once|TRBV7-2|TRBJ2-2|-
CASSFDYSTGELFF
TGTGCCAGCAGCTTTGACTACTCCACCGGGGAGCTGTTTTTT
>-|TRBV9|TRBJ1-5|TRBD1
CASSAPGQGVDQPQHF
TGTGCCAGCAGCGCACCGGGACAGGGGGTTGATCAGCCCCAGCATTTT
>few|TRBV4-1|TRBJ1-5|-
CASSPLRDSNQPQHF
TGCGCCAGCAGCCCTCTCAGGGATAGCAATCAGCCCCAGCATTTT
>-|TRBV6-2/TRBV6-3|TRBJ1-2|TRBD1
CASSYWGTGGYGYTF
TGTGCCAGCAGTTACTGGGGGACAGGGGGCTATGGCTACACCTTC
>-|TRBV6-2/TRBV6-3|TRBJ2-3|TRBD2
CASSYSGLAGEVLGTDTQYF
TGTGCCAGCAGTTACTCGGGACTAGCGGGAGAGGTACTGGGCACAGATACGCAGTATTTT
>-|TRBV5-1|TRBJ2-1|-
CASSLAGRVNEQFF
TGCGCCAGCAGCTTGGCCGGGCGGGTCAATGAGCAGTTCTTC
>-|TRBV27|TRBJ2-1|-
CASTSGPYNEQFF
TGTGCCAGCACCAGCGGGCCATACAATGAGCAGTTCTTC
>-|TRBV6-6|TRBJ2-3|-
CASSPLGLSSTDTQYF
TGTGCCAGCAGCCCCTTAGGACTGTCTAGCACAGATACGCAGTATTTT
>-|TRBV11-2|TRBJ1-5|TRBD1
CASSLSTGVQPQHF
TGTGCCAGCAGCCTATCAACAGGGGTACAGCCCCAGCATTTT
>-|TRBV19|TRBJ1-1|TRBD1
CASTRQGTEAFF
TGTGCCAGTACCCGACAGGGGACTGAAGCTTTCTTT
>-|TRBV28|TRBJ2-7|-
CASSLNDRPYEQYF
TGTGCCAGCAGTTTAAACGACAGACCCTACGAGCAGTACTTC
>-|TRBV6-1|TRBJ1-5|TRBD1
CASSVHRGSGNQPQHF
TGTGCCAGCAGTGTCCACAGGGGATCGGGCAATCAGCCCCAGCATTTT
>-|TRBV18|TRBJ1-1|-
CASSLKQGNTEAFF
TGTGCCAGCTCCTTGAAACAGGGGAACACTGAAGCTTTCTTT
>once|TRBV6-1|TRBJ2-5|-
CASSEGGRDFEETQYF
TGTGCCAGCAGTGAAGGAGGCAGGGACTTCGAAGAGACCCAGTACTTC
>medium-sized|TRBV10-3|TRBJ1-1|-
CAISVREEAFF
TGTGCCATCAGTGTGCGGGAGGAAGCTTTCTTT
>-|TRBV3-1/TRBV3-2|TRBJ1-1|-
CASSQAGTEAFF
TGTGCCAGCAGCCAGGCGGGCACTGAAGCTTTCTTT
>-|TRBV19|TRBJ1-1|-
CASIRTAGEAFF
TGTGCCAGTATCCGGACAGCCGGGGAAGCTTTCTTT
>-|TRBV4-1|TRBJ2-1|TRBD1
CASSPGQGAQGREQFF
TGCGCCAGCAGCCCGGGACAGGGGGCGCAGGGACGAGAGCAGTTCTTC
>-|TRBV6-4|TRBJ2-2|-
CASMLGGGTGELFF
TGTGCCAGCATGCTGGGAGGGGGCACCGGGGAGCTGTTTTTT
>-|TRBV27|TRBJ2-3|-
CASSLREDTQYF
TGTGCCAGCAGTTTAAGAGAAGATACGCAGTATTTT
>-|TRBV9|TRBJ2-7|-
CASSPSEIGPPYEQYF
TGTGCCAGCAGCCCATCCGAGATTGGGCCTCCCTACGAGCAGTACTTC
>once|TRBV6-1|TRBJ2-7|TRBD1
CASSEAGGGSYEQYF
TGTGCCAGCAGTGAAGCAGGGGGCGGGTCCTACGAGCAGTACTTC
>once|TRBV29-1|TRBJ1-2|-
CSVGTGPIGGYTF
TGCAGCGTTGGGACTGGACCCATTGGGGGCTACACCTTC
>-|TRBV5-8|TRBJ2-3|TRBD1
CASSQGTGGRDTQYF
TGTGCCAGCAGCCAGGGGACAGGGGGCCGAGATACGCAGTATTTT
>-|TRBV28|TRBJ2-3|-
CAMREGNTQYF
TGTGCCATGCGAGAGGGTAATACGCAGTATTTT
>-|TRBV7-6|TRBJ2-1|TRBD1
CASSLIPGQGDNEQFF
TGTGCCAGCAGCTTGATTCCGGGACAGGGGGACAATGAGCAGTTCTTC
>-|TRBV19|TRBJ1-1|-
CASSSGVRTEAFF
TGTGCCAGTAGTTCCGGGGTCCGCACTGAAGCTTTCTTT